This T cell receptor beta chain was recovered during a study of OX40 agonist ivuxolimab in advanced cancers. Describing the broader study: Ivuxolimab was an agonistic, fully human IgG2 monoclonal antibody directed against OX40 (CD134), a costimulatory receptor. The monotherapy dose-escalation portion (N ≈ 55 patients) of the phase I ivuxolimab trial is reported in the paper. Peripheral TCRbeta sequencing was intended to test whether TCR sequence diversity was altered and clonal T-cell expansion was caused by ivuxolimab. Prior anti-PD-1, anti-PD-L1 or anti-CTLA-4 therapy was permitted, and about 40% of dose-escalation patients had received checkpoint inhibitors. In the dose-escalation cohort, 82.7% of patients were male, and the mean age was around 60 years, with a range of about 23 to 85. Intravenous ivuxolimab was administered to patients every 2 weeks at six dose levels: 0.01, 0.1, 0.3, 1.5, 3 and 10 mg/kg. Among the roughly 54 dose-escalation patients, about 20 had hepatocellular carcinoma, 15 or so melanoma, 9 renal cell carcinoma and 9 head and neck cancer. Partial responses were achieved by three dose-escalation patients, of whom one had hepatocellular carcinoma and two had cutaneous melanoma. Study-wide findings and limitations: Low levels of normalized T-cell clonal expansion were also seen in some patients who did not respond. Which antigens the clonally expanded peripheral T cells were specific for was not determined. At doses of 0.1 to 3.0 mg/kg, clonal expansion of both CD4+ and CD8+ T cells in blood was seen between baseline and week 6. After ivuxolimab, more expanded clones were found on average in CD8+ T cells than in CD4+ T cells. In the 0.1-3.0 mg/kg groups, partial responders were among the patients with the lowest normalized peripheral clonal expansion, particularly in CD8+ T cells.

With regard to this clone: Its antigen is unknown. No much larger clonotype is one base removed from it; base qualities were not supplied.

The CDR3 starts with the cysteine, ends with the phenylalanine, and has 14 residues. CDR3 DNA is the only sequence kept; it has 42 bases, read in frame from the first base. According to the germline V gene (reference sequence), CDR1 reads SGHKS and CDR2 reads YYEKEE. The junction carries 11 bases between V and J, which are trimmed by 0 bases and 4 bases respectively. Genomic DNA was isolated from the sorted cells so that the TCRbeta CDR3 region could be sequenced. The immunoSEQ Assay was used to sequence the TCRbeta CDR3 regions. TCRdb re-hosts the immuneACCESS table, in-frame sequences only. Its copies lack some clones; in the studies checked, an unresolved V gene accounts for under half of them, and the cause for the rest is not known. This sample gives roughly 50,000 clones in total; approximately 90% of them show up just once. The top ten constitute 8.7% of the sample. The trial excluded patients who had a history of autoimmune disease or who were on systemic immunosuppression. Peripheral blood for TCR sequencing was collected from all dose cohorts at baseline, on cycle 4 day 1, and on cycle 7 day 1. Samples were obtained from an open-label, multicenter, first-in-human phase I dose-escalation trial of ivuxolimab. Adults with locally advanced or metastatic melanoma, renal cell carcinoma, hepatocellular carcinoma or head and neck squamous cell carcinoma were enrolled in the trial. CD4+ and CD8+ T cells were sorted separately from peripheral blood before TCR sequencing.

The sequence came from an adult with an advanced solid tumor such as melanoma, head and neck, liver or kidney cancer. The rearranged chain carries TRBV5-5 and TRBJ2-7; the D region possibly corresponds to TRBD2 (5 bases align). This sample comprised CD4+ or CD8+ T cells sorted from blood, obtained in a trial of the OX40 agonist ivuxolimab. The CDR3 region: CASSLGFSAYEQYF. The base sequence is TGTGCCAGCAGCTTGGGTTTTAGCGCTTACGAGCAGTACTTC. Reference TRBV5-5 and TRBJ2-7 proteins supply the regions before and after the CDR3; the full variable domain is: DAGVTQSPTHLIKTRGQQVTLRCSPISGHKSVSWYQQVLGQGPQFIFQYYEKEERGRGNFPDRFSARQFPNYSSELNVNALLLGDSALYLCASSLGFSAYEQYFGPGTRLTVT.